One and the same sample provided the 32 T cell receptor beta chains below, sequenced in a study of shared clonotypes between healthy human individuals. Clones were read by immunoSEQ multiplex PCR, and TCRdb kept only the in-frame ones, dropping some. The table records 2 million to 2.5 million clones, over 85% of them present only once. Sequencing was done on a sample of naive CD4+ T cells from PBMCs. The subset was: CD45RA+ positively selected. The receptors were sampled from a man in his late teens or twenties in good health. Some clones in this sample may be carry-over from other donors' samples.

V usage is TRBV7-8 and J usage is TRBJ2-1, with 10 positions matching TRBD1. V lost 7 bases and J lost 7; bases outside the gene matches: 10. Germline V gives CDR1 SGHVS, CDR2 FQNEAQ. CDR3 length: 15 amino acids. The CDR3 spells CASTHGTGEGNEQFF. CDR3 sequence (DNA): TGTGCCAGCACCCACGGGACAGGGGAGGGGAATGAGCAGTTCTTC.

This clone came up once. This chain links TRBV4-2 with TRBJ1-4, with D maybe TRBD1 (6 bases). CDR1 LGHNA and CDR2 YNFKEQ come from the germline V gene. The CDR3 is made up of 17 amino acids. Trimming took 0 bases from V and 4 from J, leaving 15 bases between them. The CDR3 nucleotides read TGTGCCAGCAGCCAAGAGCTTTGGGGGCGAATTAATGAAAAACTGTTTTTT. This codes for CASSQELWGRINEKLFF.

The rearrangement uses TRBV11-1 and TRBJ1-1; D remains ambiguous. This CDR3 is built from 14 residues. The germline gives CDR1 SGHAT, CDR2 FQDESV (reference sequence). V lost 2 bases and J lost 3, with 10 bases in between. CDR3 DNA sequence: TGTGCCAGCAGCTTAATTGAACAGTACACTGAAGCTTTCTTT. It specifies CASSLIEQYTEAFF.

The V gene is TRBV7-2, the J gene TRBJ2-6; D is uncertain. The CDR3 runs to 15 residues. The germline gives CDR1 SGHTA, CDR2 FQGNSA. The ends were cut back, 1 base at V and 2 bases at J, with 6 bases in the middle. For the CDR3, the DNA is TGTGCCAGCAGCTTAGTCCAGGCTGGGGCCAACGTCCTGACTTTC. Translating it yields CASSLVQAGANVLTF.

Here the CDR3 reads CASSERGRGADYGYTF. CDR3 DNA sequence: TGTGCCAGCAGTGAACGGGGGAGGGGTGCAGACTATGGCTACACCTTC. This chain uses TRBV25-1 with TRBJ1-2, with a weak D call TRBD1 (5 bases). The CDR3 has 16 amino acids. From germline, CDR1 is MGHDK and CDR2 SYGVNS. Trimming took 2 bases from V and 3 from J, leaving 16 bases between them.

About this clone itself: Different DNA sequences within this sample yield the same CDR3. CDR3 sequence (DNA): TGTGCCAGCTCACCTGACCCCTACGAGCAGTACTTC. Its translation: CASSPDPYEQYF. The rearrangement links TRBV18 to TRBJ2-7; no definite D call. Trimming took off 3 bases at V and 2 bases at J, with 5 bases between the two ends. This CDR3 contains 12 residues. The germline CDR1 and CDR2 sequences are KGHSH and LQKENI. The full variable domain, rest sourced from reference TRBV18 and TRBJ2-7, is NAGVMQNPRHLVRRRGQEARLRCSPMKGHSHVYWYRQLPEEGLKFMVYLQKENIIDESGMPKERFSAEFPKEGPSILRIQQVVRGDSAAYFCASSPDPYEQYFGPGTRLTVT.

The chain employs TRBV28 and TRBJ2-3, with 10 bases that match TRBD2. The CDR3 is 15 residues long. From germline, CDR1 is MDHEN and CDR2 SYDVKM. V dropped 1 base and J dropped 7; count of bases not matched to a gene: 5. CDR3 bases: TGTGCCAGCAGTTTATTCCTAGCGGGAGCCCATACGCAGTATTTT. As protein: CASSLFLAGAHTQYF.

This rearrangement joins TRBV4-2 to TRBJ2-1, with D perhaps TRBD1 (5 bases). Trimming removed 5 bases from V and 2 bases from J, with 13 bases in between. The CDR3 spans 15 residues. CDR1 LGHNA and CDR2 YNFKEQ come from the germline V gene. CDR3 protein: CASSDPRAPYNEQFF. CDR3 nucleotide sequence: TGTGCCAGCAGCGACCCCAGGGCCCCCTACAATGAGCAGTTCTTC.

The chain's CDR3 is CASSTLTGEHGYTF. The CDR3 bases are TGTGCCAGCAGCACCTTGACAGGGGAACATGGCTACACCTTC. The V call is TRBV9, the J call TRBJ1-2, with 8 bases aligning to TRBD1. The length of the CDR3 is 14 residues. Germline assignment: CDR1 SGDLS and CDR2 YYNGEE. J lost 6 bases, V lost 4 bases, and 8 bases had no gene match.

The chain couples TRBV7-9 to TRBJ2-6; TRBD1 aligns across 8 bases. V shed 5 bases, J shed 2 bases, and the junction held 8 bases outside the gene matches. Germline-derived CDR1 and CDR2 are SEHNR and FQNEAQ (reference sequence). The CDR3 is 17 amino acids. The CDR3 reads CASSPRTGSPGANVLTF. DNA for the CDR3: TGTGCCAGCAGCCCCCGGACAGGGTCTCCTGGGGCCAACGTCCTGACTTTC.

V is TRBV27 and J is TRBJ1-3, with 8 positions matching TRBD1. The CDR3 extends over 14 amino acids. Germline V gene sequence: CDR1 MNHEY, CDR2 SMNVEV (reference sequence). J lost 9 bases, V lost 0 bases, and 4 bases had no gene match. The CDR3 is CASSLSATGVTIYF. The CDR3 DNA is TGTGCCAGCAGTTTATCCGCGACAGGGGTCACCATATATTTT.

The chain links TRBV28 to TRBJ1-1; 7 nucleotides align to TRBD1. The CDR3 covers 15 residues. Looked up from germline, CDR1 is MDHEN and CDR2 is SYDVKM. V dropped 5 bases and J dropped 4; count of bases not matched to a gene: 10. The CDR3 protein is CASSPWTGAVTEAFF. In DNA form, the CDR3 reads TGTGCCAGCAGTCCCTGGACAGGCGCAGTCACTGAAGCTTTCTTT.

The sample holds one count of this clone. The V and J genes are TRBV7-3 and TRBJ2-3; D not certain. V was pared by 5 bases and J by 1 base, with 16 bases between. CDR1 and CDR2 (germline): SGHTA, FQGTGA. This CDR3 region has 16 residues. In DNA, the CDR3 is TGTGCCAGCAGCCCTAGAGGCTACAGCGGCACAGATACGCAGTATTTT. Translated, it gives CASSPRGYSGTDTQYF. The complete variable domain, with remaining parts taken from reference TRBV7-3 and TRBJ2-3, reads GAGVSQTPSNKVTEKGKYVELRCDPISGHTALYWYRQSLGQGPEFLIYFQGTGAADDSGLPNDRFFAVRPEGSVSTLKIQRTERGDSAVYLCASSPRGYSGTDTQYFGPGTRLTVL.

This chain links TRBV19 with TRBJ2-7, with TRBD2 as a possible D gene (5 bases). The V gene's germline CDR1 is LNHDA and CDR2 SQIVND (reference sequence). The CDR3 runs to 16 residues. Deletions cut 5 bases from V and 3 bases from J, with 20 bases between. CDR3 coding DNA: TGTGCCAGTAGTTCGTGGGCCGCCGGGGTAAACTACGAGCAGTACTTC. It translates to CASSSWAAGVNYEQYF.

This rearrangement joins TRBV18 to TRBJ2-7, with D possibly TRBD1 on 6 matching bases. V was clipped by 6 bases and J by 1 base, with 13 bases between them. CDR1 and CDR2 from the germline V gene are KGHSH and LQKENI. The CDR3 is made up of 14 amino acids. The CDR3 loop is CASSPYRESYEQYF. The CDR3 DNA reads TGTGCCAGCTCCCCTTACAGGGAATCCTACGAGCAGTACTTC.

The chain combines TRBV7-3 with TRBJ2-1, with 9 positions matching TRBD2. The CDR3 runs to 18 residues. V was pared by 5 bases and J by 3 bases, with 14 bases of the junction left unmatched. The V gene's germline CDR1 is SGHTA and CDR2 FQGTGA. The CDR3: CASSPPPTSGYNYNEQFF. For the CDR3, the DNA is TGTGCCAGCAGCCCACCGCCGACTAGCGGATATAACTACAATGAGCAGTTCTTC.

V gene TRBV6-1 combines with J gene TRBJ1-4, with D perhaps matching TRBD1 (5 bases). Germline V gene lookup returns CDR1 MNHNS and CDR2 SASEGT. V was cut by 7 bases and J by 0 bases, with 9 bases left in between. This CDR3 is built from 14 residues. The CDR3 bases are TGTGCCAGCACCCGGGGGGCAACTAATGAAAAACTGTTTTTT. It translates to CASTRGATNEKLFF.

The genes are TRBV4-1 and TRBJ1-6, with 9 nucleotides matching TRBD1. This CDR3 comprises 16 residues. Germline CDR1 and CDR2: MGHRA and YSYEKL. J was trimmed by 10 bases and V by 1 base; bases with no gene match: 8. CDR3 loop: CASSQVGTGNGSPLHF. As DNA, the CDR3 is TGCGCCAGCAGCCAAGTAGGGACAGGGAATGGATCACCCCTCCACTTT.

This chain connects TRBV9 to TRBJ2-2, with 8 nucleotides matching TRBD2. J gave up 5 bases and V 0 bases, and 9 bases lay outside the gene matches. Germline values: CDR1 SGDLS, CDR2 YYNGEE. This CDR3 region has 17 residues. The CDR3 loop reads CASSVAPSGSLTGELFF. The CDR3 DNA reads TGTGCCAGCAGCGTAGCCCCTAGCGGGTCTCTTACCGGGGAGCTGTTTTTT.

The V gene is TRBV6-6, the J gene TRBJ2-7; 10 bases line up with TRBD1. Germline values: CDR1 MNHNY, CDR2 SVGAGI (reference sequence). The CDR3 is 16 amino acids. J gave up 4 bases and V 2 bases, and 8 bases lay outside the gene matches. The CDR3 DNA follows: TGTGCCAGCAGTTACCCAGGGGGACAGGGGCATTACGAGCAGTACTTC. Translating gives CASSYPGGQGHYEQYF.

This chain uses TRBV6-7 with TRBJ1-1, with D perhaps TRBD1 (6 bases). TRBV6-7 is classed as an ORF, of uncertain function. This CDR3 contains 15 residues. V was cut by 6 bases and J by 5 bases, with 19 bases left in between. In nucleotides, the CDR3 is TGTGCCAGCAGACCAACAGGGTTCCGGGGGACTGAAGCTTTCTTT. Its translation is CASRPTGFRGTEAFF.

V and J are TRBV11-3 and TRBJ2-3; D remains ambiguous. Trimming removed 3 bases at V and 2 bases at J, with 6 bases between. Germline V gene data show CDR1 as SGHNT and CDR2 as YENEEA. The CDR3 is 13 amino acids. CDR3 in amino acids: CASSLSTTDTQYF. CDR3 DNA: TGTGCCAGCAGCTTGTCTACCACAGATACGCAGTATTTT.

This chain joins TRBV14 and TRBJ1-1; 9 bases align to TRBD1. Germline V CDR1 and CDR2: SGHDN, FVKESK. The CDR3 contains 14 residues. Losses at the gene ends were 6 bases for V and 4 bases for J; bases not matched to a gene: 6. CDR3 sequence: CASSRQGVGTEAFF. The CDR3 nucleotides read TGTGCCAGCAGTCGACAGGGGGTGGGCACTGAAGCTTTCTTT.

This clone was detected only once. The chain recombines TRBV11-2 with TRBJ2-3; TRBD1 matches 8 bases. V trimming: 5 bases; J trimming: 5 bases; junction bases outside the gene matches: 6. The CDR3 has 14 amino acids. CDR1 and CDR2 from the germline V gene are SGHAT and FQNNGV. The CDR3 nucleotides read TGTGCCAGCAGCCGGGACAGGTTGGTAGATACGCAGTATTTT. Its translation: CASSRDRLVDTQYF. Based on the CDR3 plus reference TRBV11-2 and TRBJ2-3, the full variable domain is EAGVAQSPRYKIIEKRQSVAFWCNPISGHATLYWYQQILGQGPKLLIQFQNNGVVDDSQLPKDRFSAERLKGVDSTLKIQPAKLEDSAVYLCASSRDRLVDTQYFGPGTRLTVL.

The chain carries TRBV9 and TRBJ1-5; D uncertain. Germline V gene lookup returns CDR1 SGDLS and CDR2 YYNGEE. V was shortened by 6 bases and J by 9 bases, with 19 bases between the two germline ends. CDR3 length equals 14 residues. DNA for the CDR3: TGTGCCAGCACCTCCCCCGCCCCGAGTCCGCCCCAGCATTTT. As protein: CASTSPAPSPPQHF.

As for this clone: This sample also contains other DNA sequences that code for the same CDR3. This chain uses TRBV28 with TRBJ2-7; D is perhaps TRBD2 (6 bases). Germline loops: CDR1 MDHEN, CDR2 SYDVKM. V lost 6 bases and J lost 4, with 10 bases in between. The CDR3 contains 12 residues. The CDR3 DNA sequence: TGTGCCAGCAGCCGGGGGAGATACGAGCAGTACTTC. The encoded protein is CASSRGRYEQYF. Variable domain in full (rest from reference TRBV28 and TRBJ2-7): DVKVTQSSRYLVKRTGEKVFLECVQDMDHENMFWYRQDPGLGLRLIYFSYDVKMKEKGDIPEGYSVSREKKERFSLILESASTNQTSMYLCASSRGRYEQYFGPGTRLTVT.

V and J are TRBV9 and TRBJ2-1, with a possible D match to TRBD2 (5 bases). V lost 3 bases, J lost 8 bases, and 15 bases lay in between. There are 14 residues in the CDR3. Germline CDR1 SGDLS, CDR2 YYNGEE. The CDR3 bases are TGTGCCAGCAGCGAAAGACAATTGGAGGATGAGCAGTTCTTC. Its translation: CASSERQLEDEQFF. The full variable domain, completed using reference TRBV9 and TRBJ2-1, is DSGVTQTPKHLITATGQRVTLRCSPRSGDLSVYWYQQSLDQGLQFLIQYYNGEERAKGNILERFSAQQFPDLHSELNLSSLELGDSALYFCASSERQLEDEQFFGPGTRLTVL.

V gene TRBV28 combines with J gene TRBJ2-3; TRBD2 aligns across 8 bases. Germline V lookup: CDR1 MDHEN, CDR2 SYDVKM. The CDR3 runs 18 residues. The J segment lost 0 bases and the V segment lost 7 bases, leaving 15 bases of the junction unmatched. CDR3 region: CASTRRLAGPASTDTQYF. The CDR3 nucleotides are TGTGCCAGCACCAGGAGGCTAGCGGGCCCCGCTAGCACAGATACGCAGTATTTT.

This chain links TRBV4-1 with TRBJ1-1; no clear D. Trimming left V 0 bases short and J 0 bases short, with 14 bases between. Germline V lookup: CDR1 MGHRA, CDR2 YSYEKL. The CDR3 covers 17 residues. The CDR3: CASSQDHYGAVNTEAFF. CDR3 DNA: TGCGCCAGCAGCCAAGACCATTATGGCGCGGTGAACACTGAAGCTTTCTTT.

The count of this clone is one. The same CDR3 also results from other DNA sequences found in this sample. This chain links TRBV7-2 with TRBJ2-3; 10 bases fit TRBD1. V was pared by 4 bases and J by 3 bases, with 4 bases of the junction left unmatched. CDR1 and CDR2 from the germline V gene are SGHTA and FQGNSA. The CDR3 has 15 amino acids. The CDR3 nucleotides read TGTGCCAGCAGCTCAAGGACAGGGGGGACAGATACGCAGTATTTT. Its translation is CASSSRTGGTDTQYF.

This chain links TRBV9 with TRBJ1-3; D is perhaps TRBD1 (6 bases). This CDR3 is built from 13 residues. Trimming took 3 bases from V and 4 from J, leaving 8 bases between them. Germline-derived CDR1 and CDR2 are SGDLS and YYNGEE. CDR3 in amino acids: CASSGTAGNTIYF. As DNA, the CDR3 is TGTGCCAGCAGCGGGACAGCAGGAAACACCATATATTTT.

The CDR3 region has the DNA TGTGCCAGCAGCTCCGGACAGACAATTAGCACAGATACGCAGTATTTT. This codes for CASSSGQTISTDTQYF. This sequence joins TRBV7-8 and TRBJ2-3; TRBD1 is a possible D gene (6 bases). Per germline, CDR1 SGHVS and CDR2 FQNEAQ. Trimming took off 4 bases at V and 0 bases at J, with 14 bases between the two ends. The CDR3 length is 16 residues.